Below are 30 T cell receptor beta chains sequenced from a single sample in a study of blood T cell repertoires in COVID-19. Libraries were prepared by immunoSEQ multiplex PCR; TCRdb keeps only in-frame clonotypes and omits some of them. The sample records about 89,000 clones, around 75% being singletons. Input material: peripheral blood. Source of these receptors: a man between 65 and 85 years old with COVID-19, enrolled during active disease.

This clone was seen more than once but under ten times. In DNA form, the CDR3 reads TGTGCCAGCAGGGGGACAGGGTCTAACTACGAGCAGTACTTC. The encoded protein is CASRGTGSNYEQYF. The chain recombines TRBV6-6 with TRBJ2-7, with TRBD1 matching 9 bases. The V segment lost 6 bases and the J segment 3 bases; nucleotides outside the gene matches: 6. The CDR3 sequence is 14 residues long. The V gene's germline CDR1 is MNHNY and CDR2 SVGAGI (reference sequence).

On this clone: The limits of the CDR3 on the DNA are not certain, so only TCRdb's listed CDR3 is given. The chain carries TRBV21-1 and TRBJ2-7; the table's D call, TRBD2, has no DNA check behind it. TRBV21-1 is noted as a pseudogene. The CDR3 has 15 amino acids, counting both end residues. The CDR3 region is CASSNIFGSGSEQYF.

The rearrangement uses TRBV28 and TRBJ2-7; a weak D match, TRBD2 (6 bases). The V gene lost 6 bases and the J gene lost 5 bases, with 26 bases spanning the gap. Germline CDR1 and CDR2: MDHEN and SYDVKM. The CDR3 runs 17 residues. In DNA, the CDR3 is TGTGCCAGCAGCCTCCCCATCCTGGCGGGAATTCTCCACGAGCAGTACTTC. Its protein is CASSLPILAGILHEQYF.

The V and J genes are TRBV7-9 and TRBJ2-5, with TRBD2 matching 13 bases. V lost 5 bases and J lost 5; bases outside the gene matches: 11. Germline-derived CDR1 and CDR2 are SEHNR and FQNEAQ (reference sequence). This CDR3 region has 17 residues. CDR3 coding DNA: TGTGCCAGCAGCAGATCGGGACTAGCGGGGTCCGGGGAGACCCAGTACTTC. Translated, it gives CASSRSGLAGSGETQYF.

This clone occurred once. V is TRBV5-4 and J is TRBJ2-3; 10 bases are shared with TRBD2. Germline trimming cut 4 bases from V and 2 bases from J; bases unmatched to any gene: 10. This CDR3 has 17 amino acids. Germline V gene sequence: CDR1 SGHNT, CDR2 YYREEE (reference sequence). This CDR3 reads CASSPPGLATNTDTQYF. CDR3 nucleotide sequence: TGTGCCAGCAGCCCCCCGGGACTAGCGACCAACACAGATACGCAGTATTTT.

The chain recombines TRBV28 with TRBJ1-2; the match to TRBD1 covers 7 bases. Germline V lookup: CDR1 MDHEN, CDR2 SYDVKM. V dropped 5 bases and J dropped 3; count of bases not matched to a gene: 15. CDR3 length: 17 amino acids. Here the CDR3 reads CASSQKPYLTGDYGYTF. CDR3 sequence (DNA): TGTGCCAGCAGTCAGAAACCCTACCTTACAGGGGACTATGGCTACACCTTC.

The rearrangement joins TRBV2 to TRBJ2-1; D not certain. The CDR3 sequence is 13 residues long. V lost 6 bases to trimming and J lost 5 bases, with 11 bases between them. Germline loops: CDR1 SNHLY, CDR2 FYNNEI. The CDR3 DNA sequence: TGTGCCAGCAGATGGTCCTTAGACAATGAGCAGTTCTTC. Amino acid sequence: CASRWSLDNEQFF.

This chain uses TRBV5-1 with TRBJ2-7; D might be TRBD2 (6 bases). CDR1 and CDR2 (germline): SGHRS, YFSETQ. CDR3 size: 15 residues. The V end was cut by 3 bases, the J end by 3 bases, with 16 bases between. CDR3 in amino acids: CASSSTGTPGYEQYF. CDR3 sequence (DNA): TGCGCCAGCAGCTCAACCGGGACTCCAGGCTACGAGCAGTACTTC.

The V and J genes are TRBV5-1 and TRBJ2-7, with a tentative D call TRBD1 (6 bases). The CDR3 runs 14 residues. Germline loops: CDR1 SGHRS, CDR2 YFSETQ. V gave up 2 bases and J gave up 2 bases, with 11 bases separating them. This CDR3 reads CASSLGGAPYEQYF. CDR3 DNA sequence: TGCGCCAGCAGCTTAGGGGGTGCGCCCTACGAGCAGTACTTC.

V and J are TRBV6-6 and TRBJ1-1; maybe TRBD1 (6 bases). The CDR3 length is 16 residues. Germline V gives CDR1 MNHNY, CDR2 SVGAGI (reference sequence). V was clipped by 2 bases and J by 2 bases, with 15 bases between them. The CDR3 reads CASSYTTGTPNTEAFF. CDR3 DNA: TGTGCCAGCAGTTACACCACCGGGACACCTAACACTGAAGCTTTCTTT.

This clone appeared a few times. The chain has TRBV19 and TRBJ2-3; 7 bases align to TRBD2. Germline loops: CDR1 LNHDA, CDR2 SQIVND (reference sequence). The V gene end was trimmed by 4 bases and the J gene end by 6 bases; junction bases not matched to a gene: 10. The CDR3 spans 15 residues. This CDR3 is CASSTPGLHSDTQYF. CDR3 coding DNA: TGTGCCAGTAGTACACCGGGACTACACTCGGATACGCAGTATTTT. Using reference TRBV19 and TRBJ2-3 for the parts outside the CDR3, the full variable domain is DGGITQSPKYLFRKEGQNVTLSCEQNLNHDAMYWYRQDPGQGLRLIYYSQIVNDFQKGDIAEGYSVSREKKESFPLTVTSAQKNPTAFYLCASSTPGLHSDTQYFGPGTRLTVL.

The rearrangement links TRBV28 to TRBJ1-1; D is ambiguous. This CDR3 has 13 amino acids. Germline CDR1 reads MDHEN; CDR2 reads SYDVKM. V gave up 6 bases and J gave up 0 bases, with 8 bases separating them. The CDR3 loop is CASRTILNTEAFF. The CDR3 DNA is TGTGCCAGCAGAACAATACTGAACACTGAAGCTTTCTTT.

This sequence joins TRBV2 and TRBJ1-1; TRBD1 agrees at 10 bases. CDR1 and CDR2 (germline): SNHLY, FYNNEI. The V gene end was trimmed by 8 bases and the J gene end by 0 bases; junction bases not matched to a gene: 6. The CDR3 contains 15 residues. CDR3 DNA: TGTGCCAGCTCTCGACAGGGGGCCGTGAACACTGAAGCTTTCTTT. This gives the protein CASSRQGAVNTEAFF.

The rearrangement links TRBV5-1 to TRBJ1-5, with 8 bases aligning to TRBD1. V shed 4 bases and J 3 bases; nucleotides not matched to a gene: 6. The CDR3 is 15 residues long. From germline, CDR1 is SGHRS and CDR2 YFSETQ. The CDR3 loop is CASSAQGGANQPQHF. DNA for the CDR3: TGCGCCAGCAGCGCACAGGGGGGGGCCAATCAGCCCCAGCATTTT.

V gene TRBV5-6 combines with J gene TRBJ1-5; TRBD1 aligns across 7 bases. Unmatched junction bases numbered 3, after V lost 2 bases and J lost 4 bases. The V gene's germline CDR1 is SGHDT and CDR2 YYEEEE. This CDR3 spans 14 amino acids. The CDR3 bases are TGTGCCAGCAGCTTTGGACAGGTAAATCAGCCCCAGCATTTT. It is translated as CASSFGQVNQPQHF.

The chain couples TRBV5-5 to TRBJ1-2; TRBD1 aligns across 10 bases. The CDR3 has 19 amino acids. V was pared by 1 base and J by 7 bases, with 19 bases of the junction left unmatched. Germline-derived CDR1 and CDR2 are SGHKS and YYEKEE (reference sequence). CDR3 sequence: CASSLRPGISGTGVLGYTF. The CDR3 nucleotides read TGTGCCAGCAGCTTGAGACCGGGTATATCAGGGACAGGGGTTCTTGGCTACACCTTC.

The chain joins TRBV5-5 to TRBJ1-4, with TRBD1 matching 12 bases. J lost 8 bases, V lost 10 bases, and 6 bases had no gene match. Germline CDR1 SGHKS, CDR2 YYEKEE (reference sequence). The CDR3 runs to 13 residues. CDR3 residues: CAAGTGGAEKLFF. The CDR3 nucleotides are TGTGCCGCAGGGACAGGGGGCGCGGAAAAACTGTTTTTT.

The chain carries TRBV12-3 or TRBV12-4 and TRBJ1-1; a weak D match, TRBD1 (5 bases). V was pared by 6 bases and J by 5 bases, with 10 bases between. The CDR3 loop spans 12 amino acids. Here the CDR3 reads CASSWGGTEAFF. Written as DNA, the CDR3 is TGTGCCAGCAGCTGGGGGGGAACTGAAGCTTTCTTT.

The chain uses TRBV4-2 and TRBJ2-7; 8 bases match TRBD2. J was trimmed by 4 bases and V by 2 bases; bases with no gene match: 10. The germline gives CDR1 LGHNA, CDR2 YNFKEQ. The CDR3 has 16 amino acids. CDR3 residues: CASSQKAGTRLYEQYF. The DNA for the CDR3 is TGTGCCAGCAGCCAAAAAGCCGGGACTAGACTATACGAGCAGTACTTC.

The V call is TRBV5-6, the J call TRBJ1-1; TRBD1 agrees at 7 bases. Germline V gene data show CDR1 as SGHDT and CDR2 as YYEEEE. Trimming removed 5 bases from V and 4 bases from J; junction bases left unmatched: 5. This CDR3 has 13 residues. The DNA for the CDR3 is TGTGCCAGCAGGGCGACAGGGACCACTGAAGCTTTCTTT. Residues: CASRATGTTEAFF.

This clone appeared once. This chain joins TRBV30 and TRBJ2-7; TRBD1 is a possible D gene (5 bases). Germline loops: CDR1 GTSNPN, CDR2 SVGIG (reference sequence). The V and J ends lost 3 bases and 6 bases respectively, with 9 bases between them. This CDR3 has 11 amino acids. DNA of the CDR3: TGTGCCTGGAGCGCAACAGGCGAGCAGTACTTC. This gives the protein CAWSATGEQYF.

V gene TRBV7-2 combines with J gene TRBJ1-1; TRBD1 is a possible D gene (6 bases). Germline V gene lookup returns CDR1 SGHTA and CDR2 FQGNSA. Trimming removed 1 base at V and 6 bases at J, with 15 bases between. The CDR3 runs to 15 residues. DNA of the CDR3: TGTGCCAGCAGCTTAGGGGGGCCCGGTGTTGCTGAAGCTTTCTTT. Its protein is CASSLGGPGVAEAFF.

V is TRBV29-1 and J is TRBJ2-1; 10 bases match TRBD1. The CDR3 consists of 13 residues. Losses at the gene ends were 2 bases for V and 6 bases for J; bases not matched to a gene: 1. Germline V gene data show CDR1 as SQVTM and CDR2 as ANQGSEA. The CDR3 region is CSVERDRGNEQFF. The DNA of the CDR3 is TGCAGCGTTGAACGGGACAGGGGCAATGAGCAGTTCTTC.

CDR3 residues: CASSPPGAANTEAFF. CDR3 nucleotides: TGTGCCAGCAGCCCACCTGGGGCAGCTAACACTGAAGCTTTCTTT. This chain uses TRBV5-4 with TRBJ1-1; D is perhaps TRBD1 (5 bases). CDR1 is SGHNT, CDR2 YYREEE, per germline (reference sequence). CDR3 length equals 15 residues. Trimming took off 4 bases at V and 2 bases at J, with 15 bases between the two ends.

The rearrangement uses TRBV18 and TRBJ1-1; D is possibly TRBD1 (5 bases). This CDR3 region has 15 residues. Germline-derived CDR1 and CDR2 are KGHSH and LQKENI. V lost 3 bases and J 1 base, leaving 12 bases between the germline ends. The CDR3 reads CASSPQATENTEAFF. The CDR3 bases are TGTGCCAGCTCACCTCAGGCGACAGAGAACACTGAAGCTTTCTTT.

The CDR3 DNA is TGTGCCAGCAGTTACGGTGGCGGGAGCGGGGAAGAGACCCAGTACTTC. Amino acid sequence: CASSYGGGSGEETQYF. The chain links TRBV6-2 or TRBV6-3 to TRBJ2-5; 7 bases align to TRBD2. Trimming at V came to 2 bases and at J to 3 bases, leaving 9 bases not matched to a gene. This CDR3 is built from 16 residues. Germline V gene sequence: CDR1 MNHEY, CDR2 SVGEGT.

This chain links TRBV18 with TRBJ1-5; 9 positions agree with TRBD1. The CDR3 extends over 16 amino acids. Germline values: CDR1 KGHSH, CDR2 LQKENI. The ends lost 3 bases at V and 4 bases at J; junction bases unmatched: 7. As DNA, the CDR3 is TGTGCCAGCTCACCGGGGGGGACAGGGACAAATCAGCCCCAGCATTTT. It encodes CASSPGGTGTNQPQHF.

The rearrangement uses TRBV7-8 and TRBJ2-3, with 11 bases that match TRBD2. J was trimmed by 4 bases and V by 4 bases; bases with no gene match: 7. Germline lookup yields CDR1 SGHVS and CDR2 FQNEAQ. The CDR3 is 16 residues long. CDR3 region: CASSSLSGRAPDTQYF. CDR3 nucleotide sequence: TGTGCCAGCAGCTCCCTTAGCGGGAGGGCGCCAGATACGCAGTATTTT. Filled out from reference TRBV7-8 and TRBJ2-3, the complete variable domain reads GAGVSQSPRYKVAKRGQDVALRCDPISGHVSLFWYQQALGQGPEFLTYFQNEAQLDKSGLPSDRFFAERPEGSVSTLKIQRTQQEDSAVYLCASSSLSGRAPDTQYFGPGTRLTVL.

V is TRBV6-4 and J is TRBJ2-3; D may be TRBD2 (6 bases). The CDR3 length is 13 residues. Trimming removed 5 bases from V and 7 bases from J, with 13 bases in between. In germline, CDR1 is MRHNA, CDR2 SNTAGT. The CDR3: CASSPNSGNTQYF. The DNA for the CDR3 is TGTGCCAGCAGTCCCAATAGCGGTAATACGCAGTATTTT.

In DNA, the CDR3 is TGTGCCACCAGCGGCTATCAGGGAAGTGAAGCTTTCTTT. This gives the protein CATSGYQGSEAFF. The rearrangement uses TRBV15 and TRBJ1-1; D possibly corresponds to TRBD1 (5 bases). V was shortened by 5 bases and J by 7 bases, with 14 bases between the two germline ends. This CDR3 is built from 13 residues. Germline CDR1 reads LNHNV; CDR2 reads YYDKDF (reference sequence).